The 2 T cell receptor beta chains listed next were all sequenced from one sample in a study of identical twins. A single record per CDR3 protein comes from TCRdb applying MiXCR to the 5' RACE reads. The profile covers hundreds of thousands of distinct CDR3 sequences, with 6.5% to 9% appearing a single time and under 6% taken by the ten largest. In addition, the sample was reused for a study of yellow fever vaccine responses in identical twins.

Sequenced input: CD8+ T cells sorted from blood. These receptors were obtained from a woman under 30 in good health.

The table lists this clonotype with many counts. The chain links TRBV4-1 to TRBJ1-4, with 9 bases fitting TRBD1. The CDR3 consists of 15 residues. Trimming at V came to 4 bases and at J to 2 bases, leaving 2 bases not matched to a gene. Germline CDR1 is MGHRA and CDR2 is YSYEKL. The CDR3 DNA sequence: TGCGCCAGCAGCCCCGGACAGGGGACTAATGAAAAACTGTTTTTT. It translates to CASSPGQGTNEKLFF.

A few counts support this clonotype. The V gene is TRBV2, the J gene TRBJ2-1; TRBD1 or TRBD2 may be the D gene (5 bases each). Germline CDR1 SNHLY, CDR2 FYNNEI. V lost 3 bases to trimming and J lost 2 bases, with 8 bases between them. The CDR3 sequence is 14 residues long. CDR3 nucleotide sequence: TGTGCCAGCAGTGAGGGACGGGCCTACAATGAGCAGTTCTTC. Translating gives CASSEGRAYNEQFF.